What follows are 8 T cell receptor beta chains derived from one specimen sequenced in a study of blood T cell repertoires in COVID-19. Profiled with immunoSEQ multiplex PCR; TCRdb holds only in-frame clones, not every one. This table has roughly 120,000 clones, about four fifths appearing once. Sequencing was performed on peripheral blood. All receptors derive from a human donor in a cohort sampled during active COVID-19.

The chain carries TRBV6-5 and TRBJ1-2, with 8 positions matching TRBD1. The CDR3 consists of 15 residues. V lost 0 bases to trimming and J lost 3 bases; unmatched junction nucleotides: 3. Germline V gene lookup returns CDR1 MNHEY and CDR2 SVGAGI. The chain's CDR3 is CASSYSQGADYGYTF. CDR3 coding DNA: TGTGCCAGCAGTTACTCTCAGGGGGCCGACTATGGCTACACCTTC.

This chain links TRBV19 with TRBJ1-1; the match to TRBD1 covers 8 bases. Germline CDR1 is LNHDA and CDR2 is SQIVND (reference sequence). CDR3 length: 13 residues. Trimming at V came to 11 bases and at J to 3 bases, leaving 8 bases not matched to a gene. The CDR3 sequence: CASAGGAYTEAFF. For the CDR3, the DNA is TGTGCCTCGGCAGGGGGCGCGTACACTGAAGCTTTCTTT.

The chain recombines TRBV5-1 with TRBJ2-5; D may be TRBD1 (5 bases). Germline V gene sequence: CDR1 SGHRS, CDR2 YFSETQ. V gave up 2 bases and J gave up 4 bases, with 15 bases separating them. The length of the CDR3 is 15 residues. As DNA, the CDR3 is TGCGCCAGCAGCTTATCTGCAGGGTTGCGAGAGACCCAGTACTTC. It yields the protein CASSLSAGLRETQYF.

This chain joins TRBV7-8 and TRBJ2-7, with D perhaps TRBD1 (5 bases). CDR3 length: 13 amino acids. Germline assignment: CDR1 SGHVS and CDR2 FQNEAQ. Between the trimmed V and J ends, which lost 5 bases and 4 bases, there was a span of 12 bases. In DNA form, the CDR3 reads TGTGCCAGCAGCGTCAGGGTGGGGTACGAGCAGTACTTC. This translates into CASSVRVGYEQYF.

The DNA for the CDR3 is TGTGCCAGTAACCCGGACAGAGGTGGGGCCAACGTCCTGACTTTC. Protein product: CASNPDRGGANVLTF. V usage is TRBV19 and J usage is TRBJ2-6, with D maybe TRBD1 (6 bases). Germline V gene lookup returns CDR1 LNHDA and CDR2 SQIVND (reference sequence). The V end was cut by 7 bases, the J end by 3 bases, with 13 bases between. The CDR3 spans 15 residues.

The chain employs TRBV5-1 and TRBJ1-2, with D maybe TRBD1 (6 bases). The CDR3 consists of 13 residues. Germline lookup yields CDR1 SGHRS and CDR2 YFSETQ. With 5 bases removed from V and 4 bases from J, the gap between germline ends came to 12 bases. The CDR3 sequence is CASSYGQSYGYTF. CDR3 coding DNA: TGCGCCAGCAGTTATGGACAGTCCTATGGCTACACCTTC.

This clone was found once. This rearrangement joins TRBV19 to TRBJ1-1, with D maybe TRBD1 (6 bases). Germline CDR1 and CDR2: LNHDA and SQIVND (reference sequence). CDR3 length: 14 residues. Trimming took off 7 bases at V and 6 bases at J, with 18 bases between the two ends. CDR3 sequence (DNA): TGTGCCAGTATACTAGGGGGGGGGAGCCCTGAAGCTTTCTTT. Protein: CASILGGGSPEAFF.

The chain is built from TRBV6-2 or TRBV6-3 and TRBJ2-7; 7 positions match TRBD2. V lost 4 bases, J lost 4 bases, and 4 bases stayed unmatched. The length of the CDR3 is 13 residues. Germline CDR1 is MNHEY and CDR2 is SVGEGT. CDR3 protein: CASSWTSRYEQYF. In DNA form, the CDR3 reads TGTGCCAGCAGTTGGACTAGTCGGTACGAGCAGTACTTC.